Following are 18 T cell receptor beta chains from one sample sequenced in a study of shared clonotypes between healthy human individuals (dated by TCRdb to 2018 to 2020). The library was produced with the immunoSEQ multiplex PCR assay. In TCRdb, the immuneACCESS table is reduced to in-frame sequences with V and J assigned. These tables do not hold every clone; where another copy was compared, an unresolved V gene accounts for under half, and the others remain unexplained. The sample table contains 1.5 million to 1.9 million clones; only one count was recorded for 95% to 99% of them. 0.4% to 0.45% of the sample is held by the ten biggest clonotypes. The sequencing input was naive CD4+ T cells sorted from blood. Interpreted using the paper, the cell subset or site label stands for: CD45RA+ positively selected. The receptors stem from a man aged 25-40 years in good health.

With regard to this clone: Other DNA sequences in this specimen translate into the identical CDR3. The rearrangement uses TRBV18 and TRBJ1-3; D remains ambiguous. Germline V lookup: CDR1 KGHSH, CDR2 LQKENI. The length of the CDR3 is 12 residues. Trimming removed 2 bases at V and 4 bases at J, with 3 bases between. The CDR3 region is CASSPEGNTIYF. The CDR3, as DNA: TGTGCCAGCTCACCAGAGGGAAACACCATATATTTT.

The V gene is TRBV15, the J gene TRBJ2-1; the D call may be TRBD1 or TRBD2 (5 bases each). V gave up 4 bases and J gave up 5 bases, with 9 bases separating them. Germline V gives CDR1 LNHNV, CDR2 YYDKDF (reference sequence). There are 13 residues in the CDR3. CDR3 sequence: CATSKGRNNEQFF. The CDR3 nucleotides are TGTGCCACCAGCAAGGGACGAAACAATGAGCAGTTCTTC.

This chain uses TRBV18 with TRBJ2-2, with TRBD1 matching over 7 bases. The CDR3 runs 14 residues. Germline V CDR1 and CDR2: KGHSH, LQKENI. V dropped 3 bases and J dropped 7; count of bases not matched to a gene: 5. In nucleotides, the CDR3 is TGTGCCAGCTCACCGGGACAGACTATCGGGGAGCTGTTTTTT. Translation: CASSPGQTIGELFF.

Concerning this clone: Within the sample, other DNA sequences also encode this same CDR3. The J gene is TRBJ1-5, the V gene TRBV5-6; D gene unclear. With 1 base removed from V and 0 bases from J, the gap between germline ends came to 2 bases. Germline lookup yields CDR1 SGHDT and CDR2 YYEEEE. The CDR3 contains 13 residues. This chain's CDR3 is CASSLRSNQPQHF. CDR3 nucleotides: TGTGCCAGCAGCTTGCGTAGCAATCAGCCCCAGCATTTT.

This CDR3 is CASSWGLVEHNEQFF. The CDR3 DNA follows: TGTGCCAGCAGTTGGGGACTAGTCGAGCACAATGAGCAGTTCTTC. The V and J genes are TRBV6-5 and TRBJ2-1; the match to TRBD2 covers 8 bases. Trimming took 4 bases from V and 5 from J; bases not matched to a gene: 7. The germline gives CDR1 MNHEY, CDR2 SVGAGI. The CDR3 length is 15 residues.

V usage is TRBV5-1 and J usage is TRBJ2-7; tentatively, D is TRBD1 (5 bases). CDR3 length: 19 residues. Germline V lookup: CDR1 SGHRS, CDR2 YFSETQ. V was cut by 2 bases and J by 2 bases, with 26 bases left in between. The CDR3 region is CASSLSTNPTRQPAYEQYF. In DNA form, the CDR3 reads TGCGCCAGCAGCTTAAGTACTAACCCAACGCGACAGCCAGCCTACGAGCAGTACTTC.

The V and J genes are TRBV5-5 and TRBJ1-4; no firm D call. Germline V lookup: CDR1 SGHKS, CDR2 YYEKEE (reference sequence). V was trimmed by 0 bases and J by 0 bases, leaving 3 bases between them. The CDR3 is 14 residues long. The DNA of the CDR3 is TGTGCCAGCAGCTTGGGCACAACTAATGAAAAACTGTTTTTT. Translated, it gives CASSLGTTNEKLFF.

The rearrangement links TRBV5-4 to TRBJ2-2; D might be TRBD2 (6 bases). The CDR3 runs 15 residues. V gave up 6 bases and J gave up 2 bases, with 14 bases separating them. Germline V gene sequence: CDR1 SGHNT, CDR2 YYREEE (reference sequence). CDR3 bases: TGTGCCAGCACTGGGCCCGGGGGAAACACCGGGGAGCTGTTTTTT. Translating gives CASTGPGGNTGELFF.

V gene TRBV6-1 combines with J gene TRBJ2-2, with 11 bases identical to TRBD2. J gave up 2 bases and V 10 bases, and 6 bases lay outside the gene matches. CDR3 size: 15 residues. CDR1 and CDR2 (germline): MNHNS, SASEGT. The CDR3 region is CATPTSGINTGELFF. The CDR3 region has the DNA TGTGCCACTCCGACTAGCGGGATAAACACCGGGGAGCTGTTTTTT.

This chain uses TRBV21-1 with TRBJ1-5. TRBV21-1 is a pseudogene. The CDR3 runs 16 residues. The CDR3 DNA reads TGTGCCAGCAGCCCGGACTCCGGACAAAGCAATCAGCCCCAGCATTTT. Translating it yields CASSPDSGQSNQPQHF.

The V and J genes are TRBV29-1 and TRBJ2-7, with TRBD2 identical over 8 bases. From germline, CDR1 is SQVTM and CDR2 ANQGSEA. Trimming took 4 bases from V and 4 from J; bases not matched to a gene: 9. The CDR3 has 14 amino acids. CDR3 bases: TGCAGCGTTGCACCAGCGGGAGTCTCGTACGAGCAGTACTTC. Translated, it gives CSVAPAGVSYEQYF.

This chain uses TRBV27 with TRBJ1-5, with D possibly matching TRBD1 (5 bases). CDR1 and CDR2 (germline): MNHEY, SMNVEV (reference sequence). V was shortened by 4 bases and J by 4 bases, with 17 bases between the two germline ends. There are 16 residues in the CDR3. CDR3 DNA: TGTGCCAGCAGTTCACCGGGACCGCGGCTAAATCAGCCCCAGCATTTT. Amino acids: CASSSPGPRLNQPQHF.

This chain uses TRBV4-1 with TRBJ2-1; TRBD1 is a possible D gene (6 bases). This CDR3 region has 12 residues. Germline CDR1 reads MGHRA; CDR2 reads YSYEKL. V lost 1 base and J lost 9, with 7 bases in between. This CDR3 reads CASSQVQGEQFF. CDR3 nucleotide sequence: TGCGCCAGCAGCCAAGTACAGGGTGAGCAGTTCTTC.

The chain is built from TRBV28 and TRBJ1-2; 8 bases match TRBD1. V was pared by 6 bases and J by 7 bases, with 13 bases of the junction left unmatched. The CDR3 has 15 amino acids. Germline lookup yields CDR1 MDHEN and CDR2 SYDVKM. This CDR3 reads CASSPSAGTGSGYTF. CDR3 bases: TGTGCCAGCAGCCCATCTGCCGGGACAGGTTCTGGCTACACCTTC.

The chain recombines TRBV18 with TRBJ1-3; D is ambiguous. CDR1 KGHSH and CDR2 LQKENI come from the germline V gene. The CDR3 sequence is 16 residues long. Trimming left V 3 bases short and J 5 bases short, with 17 bases between. In nucleotides, the CDR3 is TGTGCCAGCTCACCGGTAGGACCAACGGTTAGAAACACCATATATTTT. This gives the protein CASSPVGPTVRNTIYF.

The genes are TRBV18 and TRBJ2-7; 7 bases map to TRBD1. The J segment lost 5 bases and the V segment lost 11 bases, leaving 15 bases of the junction unmatched. This CDR3 comprises 14 residues. In germline, CDR1 is KGHSH, CDR2 LQKENI. The CDR3 loop is CAGRGTANVNEQYF. CDR3 DNA: TGTGCCGGCCGTGGGACAGCGAATGTCAACGAGCAGTACTTC.

This rearrangement joins TRBV9 to TRBJ2-7, with unresolved D. This CDR3 has 16 amino acids. CDR1 is SGDLS, CDR2 YYNGEE, per germline. V was trimmed by 3 bases and J by 2 bases, leaving 18 bases between them. CDR3 DNA: TGTGCCAGCAGCGCCCAAGGCCGCAGGTCCCCCTACGAGCAGTACTTC. It translates to CASSAQGRRSPYEQYF.

This chain connects TRBV2 to TRBJ2-3; no clear D. Between the trimmed V and J ends, which lost 6 bases and 0 bases, there was a span of 4 bases. Looked up from germline, CDR1 is SNHLY and CDR2 is FYNNEI. This CDR3 region has 12 residues. The CDR3 protein is CASSYSTDTQYF. CDR3 coding DNA: TGTGCCAGCAGCTATAGCACAGATACGCAGTATTTT.